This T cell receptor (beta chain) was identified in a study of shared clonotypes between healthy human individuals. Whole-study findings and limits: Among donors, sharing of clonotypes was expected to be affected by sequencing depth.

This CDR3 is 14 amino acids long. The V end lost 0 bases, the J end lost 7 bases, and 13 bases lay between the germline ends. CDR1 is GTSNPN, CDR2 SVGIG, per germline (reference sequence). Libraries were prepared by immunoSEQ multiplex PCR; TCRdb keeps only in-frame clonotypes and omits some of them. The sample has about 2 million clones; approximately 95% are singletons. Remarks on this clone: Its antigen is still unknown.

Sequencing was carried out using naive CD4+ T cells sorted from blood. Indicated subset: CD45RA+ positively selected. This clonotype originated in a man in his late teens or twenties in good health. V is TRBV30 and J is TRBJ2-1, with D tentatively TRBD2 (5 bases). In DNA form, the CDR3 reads TGTGCCTGGAGTGTAAAAATAGGCGGGAATGAGCAGTTCTTC. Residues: CAWSVKIGGNEQFF. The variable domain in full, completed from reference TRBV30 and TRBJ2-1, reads SQTIHQWPATLVQPVGSPLSLECTVEGTSNPNLYWYRQAAGRGLQLLFYSVGIGQISSEVPQNLSASRPQDRQFILSSKKLLLSDSGFYLCAWSVKIGGNEQFFGPGTRLTVL.